Sequencing of this T cell receptor beta chain was carried out in a study of OX40 agonist ivuxolimab in advanced cancers. As for the study in general: Hepatocellular carcinoma, melanoma, renal cell or head and neck cancer was diagnosed in the dose-escalation patients.

This clone appeared a few times. This CDR3 has 11 residues. Germline CDR1 is MDHEN and CDR2 is SYDVKM. The V end lost 4 bases, the J end lost 10 bases, and 11 bases lay between the germline ends. Method: immunoSEQ multiplex PCR; TCRdb's copy keeps in-frame clones and lacks some. The sample holds about 100,000 clones, around nine tenths seen once. The sequences come from CD4+ or CD8+ T cells sorted from blood, collected in a trial of the OX40 agonist ivuxolimab. J is TRBJ2-7 and V is TRBV28; D possibly matches TRBD1 or TRBD2 (5 bases each). This TCR derives from an adult with an advanced solid tumor such as melanoma, head and neck, liver or kidney cancer. CDR3 nucleotide sequence: TGTGCCAGCAGTTCCAGGGACCCTCAGTACTTC. Protein product: CASSSRDPQYF.